The 24 T cell receptor beta chains below come from one sample, sequenced in a study of technical replicates of blood from a handful of donors. Libraries were prepared by immunoSEQ multiplex PCR; TCRdb keeps only in-frame clonotypes and omits some of them. The sample has approximately 81,000 clones, about 94% seen once. Sequences were obtained from T cells isolated from PBMCs. The origin of the receptors is a human donor in good health.

V is TRBV4-1 and J is TRBJ2-1; D call uncertain. Germline CDR1 and CDR2: MGHRA and YSYEKL. V was cut by 0 bases and J by 3 bases, with 3 bases left in between. The CDR3 has 13 residues. The DNA for the CDR3 is TGCGCCAGCAGCCAAGACAGCTACAATGAGCAGTTCTTC. Its protein product is CASSQDSYNEQFF.

V is TRBV4-1 and J is TRBJ2-3; the D is unclear. The length of the CDR3 is 14 residues. CDR1 is MGHRA and CDR2 is YSYEKL in the germline V gene. Trimming left V 0 bases short and J 2 bases short, with 6 bases between. CDR3 DNA: TGCGCCAGCAGCCAAGATATGTCCACAGATACGCAGTATTTT. It is translated as CASSQDMSTDTQYF.

The chain employs TRBV4-1 and TRBJ2-1, with 7 positions matching TRBD2. Germline assignment: CDR1 MGHRA and CDR2 YSYEKL. The ends lost 7 bases at V and 7 bases at J; junction bases unmatched: 16. The length of the CDR3 is 16 residues. The CDR3 here is CASTKPGGSNANEQFF. The CDR3 coding sequence is TGCGCCAGCACGAAACCGGGCGGGAGTAACGCGAATGAGCAGTTCTTC.

The J gene is TRBJ2-3, the V gene TRBV10-3, with D uncertain. The CDR3 is made up of 11 amino acids. Trimming took off 4 bases at V and 5 bases at J, with 4 bases between the two ends. The germline V gene has CDR1 ENHRY and CDR2 SYGVKD. CDR3 DNA: TGTGCCATCAGTGCGGGAGATACGCAGTATTTT. Protein: CAISAGDTQYF.

This rearrangement joins TRBV27 to TRBJ1-4; 7 bases are shared with TRBD1. The length of the CDR3 is 14 residues. V trimming: 4 bases; J trimming: 4 bases; junction bases outside the gene matches: 3. Germline assignment: CDR1 MNHEY and CDR2 SMNVEV (reference sequence). CDR3 residues: CASSSRGFNEKLFF. CDR3 DNA: TGTGCCAGCAGTTCCAGGGGGTTTAATGAAAAACTGTTTTTT.

The V and J genes are TRBV5-4 and TRBJ1-5; D is ambiguous. V lost 0 bases and J 5 bases, leaving 6 bases between the germline ends. This CDR3 has 13 residues. From germline, CDR1 is SGHNT and CDR2 YYREEE (reference sequence). DNA for the CDR3: TGTGCCAGCAGCTTGGCCCCGGATCAGCCCCAGCATTTT. Translating gives CASSLAPDQPQHF.

The chain employs TRBV10-3 and TRBJ1-1, with unresolved D. Germline assignment: CDR1 ENHRY and CDR2 SYGVKD. The CDR3 runs to 13 residues. V was pared by 4 bases and J by 0 bases, with 6 bases between. Here the CDR3 reads CAISGGMNTEAFF. Here the CDR3 DNA reads TGTGCCATCAGTGGAGGGATGAACACTGAAGCTTTCTTT.

The chain uses TRBV4-2 and TRBJ2-7, with TRBD2 matching over 10 bases. The CDR3 has 16 residues. Per germline, CDR1 LGHNA and CDR2 YNFKEQ. V shed 5 bases and J 6 bases; nucleotides not matched to a gene: 13. The CDR3: CASSDGGLAGEGEQYF. CDR3 bases: TGTGCCAGCAGCGATGGTGGGCTAGCGGGAGAGGGCGAGCAGTACTTC.

The CDR3 is CASSLVAGVDNEQFF. In nucleotides, the CDR3 is TGCGCCAGCAGCTTGGTCGCGGGAGTAGACAATGAGCAGTTCTTC. The V and J genes are TRBV5-1 and TRBJ2-1; TRBD2 matches 7 bases. The CDR3 has 15 amino acids. Germline lookup yields CDR1 SGHRS and CDR2 YFSETQ. V shed 0 bases and J 5 bases; nucleotides not matched to a gene: 5.

V is TRBV30 and J is TRBJ1-1, with a weak D call TRBD1 (6 bases). The germline V gene encodes CDR1 GTSNPN and CDR2 SVGIG (reference sequence). This CDR3 spans 13 amino acids. Between the trimmed V and J ends, which lost 2 bases and 3 bases, there was a span of 10 bases. The CDR3 is CAWSRQEDTEAFF. The CDR3 nucleotides read TGTGCCTGGAGTAGACAGGAAGACACTGAAGCTTTCTTT.

The V and J genes are TRBV7-6 and TRBJ2-7; TRBD1 matches 10 bases. In germline, CDR1 is SGHVS, CDR2 FNYEAQ. The CDR3 runs 20 residues. V lost 4 bases, J lost 2 bases, and 20 bases stayed unmatched. The CDR3 sequence is CASSWGQGRGLGSGTYEQYF. The CDR3 DNA reads as TGTGCCAGCAGCTGGGGACAGGGGAGAGGGCTGGGTAGCGGGACCTACGAGCAGTACTTC.

V gene TRBV6-6 combines with J gene TRBJ2-3; TRBD2 aligns across 7 bases. J gave up 0 bases and V 2 bases, and 2 bases lay outside the gene matches. This CDR3 is 15 amino acids long. Germline V lookup: CDR1 MNHNY, CDR2 SVGAGI (reference sequence). The CDR3 region has the DNA TGTGCCAGCAGTTACAGCGGGGCTAGCACAGATACGCAGTATTTT. Its protein is CASSYSGASTDTQYF.

The V call is TRBV5-1, the J call TRBJ2-2; no definite D call. CDR3 length equals 14 residues. Germline CDR1 is SGHRS and CDR2 is YFSETQ. V dropped 0 bases and J dropped 1 base, with 4 bases sitting between them. CDR3 amino acids: CASSLDMNTGELFF. The CDR3 DNA reads TGCGCCAGCAGCTTGGATATGAACACCGGGGAGCTGTTTTTT.

CDR3 sequence reads: CASSRQGGNEQFF. The CDR3, as DNA: TGTGCCAGCAGTCGTCAGGGGGGCAATGAGCAGTTCTTC. The chain joins TRBV2 to TRBJ2-1; D might be TRBD1 (7 bases). The CDR3 spans 13 residues. With 5 bases removed from V and 6 bases from J, the gap between germline ends came to 11 bases. CDR1 is SNHLY, CDR2 FYNNEI, per germline. The full variable domain, in which reference TRBV2 and TRBJ2-1 provide the parts outside the CDR3, is EPEVTQTPSHQVTQMGQEVILRCVPISNHLYFYWYRQILGQKVEFLVSFYNNEISEKSEIFDDQFSVERPDGSNFTLKIRSTKLEDSAMYFCASSRQGGNEQFFGPGTRLTVL.

J is TRBJ2-1 and V is TRBV27, with 9 positions matching TRBD2. The CDR3 runs to 13 residues. Trimming removed 4 bases from V and 8 bases from J; junction bases left unmatched: 3. The germline CDR1 and CDR2 sequences are MNHEY and SMNVEV (reference sequence). The CDR3 is CASSWGLADEQFF. Here the CDR3 DNA reads TGTGCCAGCAGTTGGGGACTAGCCGATGAGCAGTTCTTC.

The chain links TRBV18 to TRBJ2-1; 9 positions match TRBD2. The CDR3 contains 14 residues. The junction had 6 bases not matched to a gene; V was cut back by 3 bases and J by 9 bases. The germline gives CDR1 KGHSH, CDR2 LQKENI. In DNA, the CDR3 is TGTGCCAGCTCACCTGCCCTAGCGGGATCTGAGCAGTTCTTC. Translation: CASSPALAGSEQFF.

The V gene is TRBV11-2, the J gene TRBJ2-3, with TRBD2 matching 14 bases. The CDR3 is 15 amino acids. Per the germline V gene, CDR1 is SGHAT and CDR2 is FQNNGV. After removal of 5 bases from V and 6 bases from J, the junction contained 4 bases not matched to a gene. The CDR3 sequence: CASSGTSGGPDTQYF. The CDR3 DNA sequence: TGTGCCAGCAGCGGGACTAGCGGGGGACCCGATACGCAGTATTTT. Looking up the rest from reference TRBV11-2 and TRBJ2-3 gives the full variable domain: EAGVAQSPRYKIIEKRQSVAFWCNPISGHATLYWYQQILGQGPKLLIQFQNNGVVDDSQLPKDRFSAERLKGVDSTLKIQPAKLEDSAVYLCASSGTSGGPDTQYFGPGTRLTVL.

CDR3 in amino acids: CASSQELARFYEQYF. The CDR3 DNA sequence: TGCGCCAGCAGCCAAGAACTAGCTAGGTTCTACGAGCAGTACTTC. The rearrangement links TRBV4-1 to TRBJ2-7; a weak D match, TRBD2 (6 bases). Germline loops: CDR1 MGHRA, CDR2 YSYEKL. Trimming removed 0 bases from V and 3 bases from J, with 12 bases in between. This CDR3 is built from 15 residues.

V is TRBV27 and J is TRBJ1-1, with a weak D call TRBD1 (5 bases). V lost 6 bases and J 4 bases, leaving 12 bases between the germline ends. The CDR3 runs to 13 residues. The germline V gene encodes CDR1 MNHEY and CDR2 SMNVEV (reference sequence). CDR3 bases: TGTGCCAGCAGCATCAGGGAGGGCACTGAAGCTTTCTTT. Its translation is CASSIREGTEAFF.

The rearrangement joins TRBV6-6 to TRBJ2-1, with TRBD1 identical over 11 bases. The CDR3 runs 16 residues. The germline CDR1 and CDR2 sequences are MNHNY and SVGAGI (reference sequence). Trimming took 5 bases from V and 8 from J; bases not matched to a gene: 11. The CDR3 loop is CASSTRPGQGVHEQFF. DNA of the CDR3: TGTGCCAGCAGTACCAGACCGGGACAGGGGGTCCATGAGCAGTTCTTC.

J is TRBJ1-1 and V is TRBV28; weak D call: TRBD1 (6 bases). The CDR3 has 15 amino acids. Germline V gives CDR1 MDHEN, CDR2 SYDVKM. The V end lost 6 bases, the J end lost 4 bases, and 18 bases lay between the germline ends. In DNA form, the CDR3 reads TGTGCCAGCAGGGGCAGGGGCACAGTCGGCACTGAAGCTTTCTTT. Its protein product is CASRGRGTVGTEAFF.

The rearrangement uses TRBV11-2 and TRBJ2-4, with D tentatively TRBD2 (6 bases). V lost 1 base to trimming and J lost 0 bases, with 10 bases between them. Germline V CDR1 and CDR2: SGHAT, FQNNGV. The CDR3 is made up of 16 amino acids. CDR3 coding DNA: TGTGCCAGCAGCTTAGGGCCAGCGGGAGCCAAAAACATTCAGTACTTC. It yields the protein CASSLGPAGAKNIQYF.

This chain uses TRBV27 with TRBJ2-1, with 9 bases lining up with TRBD2. Germline V gene lookup returns CDR1 MNHEY and CDR2 SMNVEV (reference sequence). V was clipped by 6 bases and J by 7 bases; unmatched bases: 7. The CDR3 has 14 residues. CDR3: CASRLAGDSNEQFF. CDR3 DNA: TGTGCCAGCAGATTAGCGGGAGATTCTAATGAGCAGTTCTTC.

This chain uses TRBV30 with TRBJ1-1, with 8 bases identical to TRBD1. Germline V gene sequence: CDR1 GTSNPN, CDR2 SVGIG (reference sequence). This CDR3 comprises 17 residues. Trimming cost V 1 base and J 5 bases; bases outside gene matches: 15. The CDR3 region has the DNA TGTGCCTGGAGTGCCCGGACAGGGAGGGGATCGAGGACTGAAGCTTTCTTT. Protein product: CAWSARTGRGSRTEAFF.